This T cell receptor beta chain was recorded in a study of cytomegalovirus exposure and HLA in healthy donors. The CDR3 has 12 amino acids. Trimming stripped 8 bases from V and 0 bases from J, with 7 bases between. CDR1 and CDR2 (germline): MDHEN, SYDVKM. Whole-study results and caveats: TRBV6-2, TRBV6-3 and some other V segments were excluded as indistinguishable.

In the PCR, 60 Vbeta and 13 Jbeta primers were used. The table came from immunoSEQ multiplex PCR; TCRdb's copy has only in-frame clones and leaves some out. The profile shows about 160,000 clones, 65% to 80% of them singletons. Details on this clone: What it recognizes is unknown.

V and J are TRBV28 and TRBJ2-5, with D hard to call. Sequencing was performed on PBMCs. The sequence was collected from a man between 40 and 49 years old in good health and CMV-seronegative. Here the CDR3 reads CASGQYQETQYF. CDR3 sequence (DNA): TGTGCCAGCGGGCAGTACCAAGAGACCCAGTACTTC.